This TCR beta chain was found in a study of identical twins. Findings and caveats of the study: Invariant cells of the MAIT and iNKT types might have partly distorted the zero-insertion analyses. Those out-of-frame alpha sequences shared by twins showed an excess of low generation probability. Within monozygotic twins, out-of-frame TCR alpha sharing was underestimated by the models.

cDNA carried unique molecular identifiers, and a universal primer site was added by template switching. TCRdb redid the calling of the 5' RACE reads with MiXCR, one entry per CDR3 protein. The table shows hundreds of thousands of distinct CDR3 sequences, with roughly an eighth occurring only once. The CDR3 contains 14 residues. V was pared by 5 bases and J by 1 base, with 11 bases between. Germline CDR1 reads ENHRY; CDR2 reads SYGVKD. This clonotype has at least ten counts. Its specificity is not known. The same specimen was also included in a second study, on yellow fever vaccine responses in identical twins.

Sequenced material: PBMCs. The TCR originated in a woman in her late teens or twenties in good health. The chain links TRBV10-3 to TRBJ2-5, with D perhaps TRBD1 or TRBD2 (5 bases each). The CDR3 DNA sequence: TGTGCCATCAGTATGGGACGGAGCCAAGAGACCCAGTACTTC. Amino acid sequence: CAISMGRSQETQYF.